Listed below are T cell receptor beta chains from one sample, sequenced in a study of blood T cell repertoires in COVID-19. Measured with immunoSEQ multiplex PCR; TCRdb has only the in-frame clones, and not every one. The sample consists of a few hundred thousand clones, roughly 90% of them appearing once. Source material: peripheral blood. The receptors originated from an older woman with COVID-19, enrolled during active disease. The CDR3 runs from the conserved cysteine through the conserved F or W. A D gene is named only where the DNA matches it firmly.

NA,TRBV10-1,CASGDTTGLTALGADTQYF
TRBD1,TRBV9,CASSVRGQNSYNEQFF
NA,TRBV30,CAWTGYYGYTF
NA,TRBV21-1,CASSKTGWQMSSYEQYF
NA,TRBV7-7,CASSDSWGRRETQYF
NA,TRBV21-1,CASSKVFRDRGPRDSGNTIYF
NA,TRBV3-1/TRBV3-2,CASSQRGSGPNEQFF
TRBD2,TRBV11-1,CASSFLAGGNTGELFF
TRBD2,TRBV6-7,CASSRGGPSYEQYF
NA,TRBV6-5,CASSSTASGYTF
NA,TRBV9,CASSVGWGDTQYF
TRBD2,TRBV7-8,CASSLPAIAGLYEQYF
TRBD1,TRBV12-3/TRBV12-4,CAGGTGRGQPQHF
NA,TRBV15,CATSRDSQVGYEQYF
NA,TRBV7-2,CATRPVEYNEQFF
TRBD1,TRBV30,CAWSTGVNQPQHF
NA,TRBV12-3/TRBV12-4,CASSYTDTQYF
TRBD2,TRBV9,CASSVGSGGYNEQFF
NA,TRBV4-2,CASSQELSGAGETQYF
NA,TRBV19,CASSETVSSSPLHF
NA,TRBV5-6,CASSLRTDRTNTGELFF
NA,TRBV2,CASTQSGPTDTQYF
NA,TRBV6-2/TRBV6-3,CASSNRRAEAFF
TRBD1,TRBV4-1,CASSRGQGAGGYTF